The 26 T cell receptor beta chains presented below share a single source sample, sequenced in a study of T-cell reconstitution after alpha-beta-depleted transplantation in children. The TCRbeta library incorporated unique molecular identifiers. TCRdb fed the PCR reads into MiXCR, producing one record per CDR3 protein. Among fewer than 750,000 distinct CDR3 sequences listed, 23% were seen once. Source: PBMCs, mostly from graft donor cells, taken 360 days after TCRalphabeta/CD19-depleted stem cell transplant. Every receptor here comes from a boy under two years old who had a stem cell transplant for acute myeloid leukemia, so the T cells may come from the graft donor.

This clonotype was seen at least ten times. The V call is TRBV29-1, the J call TRBJ1-1; D not resolved. Germline V lookup: CDR1 SQVTM, CDR2 ANQGSEA. The CDR3 has 12 amino acids. V was pared by 2 bases and J by 9 bases, with 13 bases between. The CDR3 reads CSVELATMKAFF. CDR3 DNA: TGCAGCGTTGAATTGGCAACCATGAAAGCTTTCTTT.

This clonotype was counted between two and nine times. The V and J genes are TRBV6-8 and TRBJ2-1, with 7 bases fitting TRBD2. From germline, CDR1 is MNHGY and CDR2 SAAAGT. V trimming: 4 bases; J trimming: 0 bases; junction bases outside the gene matches: 3. The CDR3 is 15 amino acids. Written as DNA, the CDR3 is TGTGCCAGCAGTTGGGGGGGGAGCTCCTACAATGAGCAGTTCTTC. Translation gives CASSWGGSSYNEQFF.

This chain connects TRBV7-9 to TRBJ2-3; D uncertain. The V gene lost 5 bases and the J gene lost 6 bases, with 21 bases spanning the gap. CDR3 length: 16 amino acids. Germline-derived CDR1 and CDR2 are SEHNR and FQNEAQ (reference sequence). The DNA for the CDR3 is TGTGCCAGCAGCCCATCTCGAGGCTTTGTAGTCGATACGCAGTATTTT. This translates into CASSPSRGFVVDTQYF.

This clonotype was seen a few times. V is TRBV5-5 and J is TRBJ2-3, with 8 bases fitting TRBD1. The CDR3 is 15 residues long. CDR1 and CDR2 (germline): SGHKS, YYEKEE (reference sequence). The V segment lost 4 bases and the J segment 1 base; nucleotides outside the gene matches: 5. The CDR3 protein is CASSPAGQGTDTQYF. CDR3 in DNA: TGTGCCAGCAGCCCCGCGGGACAGGGCACAGATACGCAGTATTTT.

This clonotype was observed many times. The V and J genes are TRBV20-1 and TRBJ2-5, with a weak D call TRBD2 (5 bases). The germline V gene encodes CDR1 DFQATT and CDR2 SNEGSKA (reference sequence). The CDR3 loop spans 14 amino acids. Trimming removed 4 bases at V and 2 bases at J, with 14 bases between. For the CDR3, the DNA is TGCAGTGCTAAGGGATCGGGGTTGCAAGAGACCCAGTACTTC. Translated: CSAKGSGLQETQYF.

This clonotype was picked up a small number of times. The rearrangement joins TRBV14 to TRBJ2-3, with no clear D. The CDR3 spans 14 residues. V was clipped by 4 bases and J by 2 bases, with 10 bases between them. The germline gives CDR1 SGHDN, CDR2 FVKESK. CDR3 sequence: CASSLRHPTDTQYF. The CDR3 nucleotides read TGTGCCAGCAGCCTTCGACATCCCACAGATACGCAGTATTTT.

This rearrangement joins TRBV6-1 to TRBJ1-1; D is perhaps TRBD1 (6 bases). This CDR3 comprises 13 residues. Trimming cost V 8 bases and J 2 bases, with 12 bases left between them. Germline lookup yields CDR1 MNHNS and CDR2 SASEGT. The CDR3 sequence is CASGKGGNTEAFF. The CDR3 DNA follows: TGTGCCAGCGGTAAGGGGGGAAACACTGAAGCTTTCTTT.

This clonotype occurred many times. The chain has TRBV5-1 and TRBJ1-4; maybe TRBD1 (6 bases). V shed 2 bases and J shed 7 bases, with 9 bases lying between them. CDR3 size: 13 residues. The germline V gene encodes CDR1 SGHRS and CDR2 YFSETQ. CDR3 residues: CASSFARGEKLFF. CDR3 in DNA: TGCGCCAGCAGCTTCGCCAGGGGTGAAAAACTGTTTTTT.

This clonotype was recorded a few times. The chain recombines TRBV7-2 with TRBJ2-3, with 10 bases that match TRBD2. The CDR3 is made up of 17 amino acids. Per the germline V gene, CDR1 is SGHTA and CDR2 is FQGNSA. V shed 2 bases, J shed 1 base, and the junction held 6 bases outside the gene matches. This chain's CDR3 is CASSLQVAGGRTDTQYF. As DNA, the CDR3 is TGTGCCAGCAGCTTACAGGTAGCGGGGGGCCGCACAGATACGCAGTATTTT.

This clonotype was seen many times. V gene TRBV24-1 combines with J gene TRBJ1-5, with D uncertain. Germline CDR1 is KGHDR and CDR2 is SFDVKD. The CDR3 is made up of 13 amino acids. Between the trimmed V and J ends, which lost 9 bases and 0 bases, there was a span of 8 bases. CDR3 DNA: TGTGCCACCGCCGAAGATAGCAATCAGCCCCAGCATTTT. It translates to CATAEDSNQPQHF.

The sample holds many counts of this clonotype. This chain joins TRBV3-1 and TRBJ2-3; D is possibly TRBD1 (6 bases). Trimming pared 0 bases from V and 1 base from J, leaving 11 bases between. The CDR3 has 16 residues. Germline lookup yields CDR1 LGHDT and CDR2 YNNKEL (reference sequence). The DNA for the CDR3 is TGTGCCAGCAGCCAAGATGAGGGGGACGGCACAGATACGCAGTATTTT. Translating gives CASSQDEGDGTDTQYF.

Many counts were recorded for this clonotype. The chain links TRBV29-1 to TRBJ2-2, with TRBD1 identical over 9 bases. V shed 6 bases and J 6 bases; nucleotides not matched to a gene: 8. This CDR3 region has 14 residues. The V gene's germline CDR1 is SQVTM and CDR2 ANQGSEA. This chain's CDR3 is CSVLGQGVAGELFF. The DNA of the CDR3 is TGCAGCGTGTTGGGACAGGGAGTGGCCGGGGAGCTGTTTTTT.

This clonotype occurred a few times. This rearrangement joins TRBV4-3 to TRBJ2-7; D might be TRBD1 or TRBD2, each matching 7 bases. The CDR3 has 17 amino acids. Trimming removed 1 base at V and 1 base at J, with 17 bases between. Germline CDR1 LGHNA, CDR2 YSLEER. In nucleotides, the CDR3 is TGCGCCAGCAGCCAAGGCAGGGGGGTAGCGGGTTCCTACGAGCAGTACTTC. Protein: CASSQGRGVAGSYEQYF.

The gene calls are TRBV12-3 or TRBV12-4 and TRBJ1-2, with D unresolved. The CDR3 consists of 12 residues. Trimming pared 6 bases from V and 6 bases from J, leaving 11 bases between. In DNA, the CDR3 is TGTGCCAGCAGATCAAGTGGGGATGGCTACACCTTC. Protein product: CASRSSGDGYTF.

The chain links TRBV18 to TRBJ2-3, with D unclear. The CDR3 is 15 residues long. Germline V gives CDR1 KGHSH, CDR2 LQKENI. With 1 base removed from V and 0 bases from J, the gap between germline ends came to 8 bases. The CDR3: CASSPQESSTDTQYF. CDR3 DNA: TGTGCCAGCTCACCACAGGAGTCCAGCACAGATACGCAGTATTTT. Looking up the rest from reference TRBV18 and TRBJ2-3 gives the full variable domain: NAGVMQNPRHLVRRRGQEARLRCSPMKGHSHVYWYRQLPEEGLKFMVYLQKENIIDESGMPKERFSAEFPKEGPSILRIQQVVRGDSAAYFCASSPQESSTDTQYFGPGTRLTVL.

The chain has TRBV5-6 and TRBJ2-7, with D possibly matching TRBD2 (6 bases). Trimming took off 8 bases at V and 10 bases at J, with 22 bases between the two ends. The CDR3 consists of 13 residues. CDR1 and CDR2 from the germline V gene are SGHDT and YYEEEE. The chain's CDR3 is CARSLGGGLQQYV. Written as DNA, the CDR3 is TGTGCCAGGAGCCTGGGTGGGGGACTTCAACAGTACGTC.

This chain uses TRBV7-2 with TRBJ1-1, with D possibly being TRBD1 (6 bases). V dropped 1 base and J dropped 8 bases, with 17 bases sitting between them. Germline lookup yields CDR1 SGHTA and CDR2 FQGNSA. The CDR3 is 15 amino acids. DNA of the CDR3: TGTGCCAGCAGCTTAGGCGGGGGACACAGTCCGGAAGCTTTCTTT. The encoded protein is CASSLGGGHSPEAFF. The complete variable domain, with remaining parts taken from reference TRBV7-2 and TRBJ1-1, reads GAGVSQSPSNKVTEKGKDVELRCDPISGHTALYWYRQSLGQGLEFLIYFQGNSAPDKSGLPSDRFSAERTGGSVSTLTIQRTQQEDSAVYLCASSLGGGHSPEAFFGQGTRLTVV.

V and J are TRBV11-2 and TRBJ1-6; no reliable D call. The CDR3 is 14 residues long. Germline CDR1 is SGHAT and CDR2 is FQNNGV. Trimming removed 1 base from V and 8 bases from J, with 9 bases in between. This chain's CDR3 is CASSLVGSYSPLHF. In DNA, the CDR3 is TGTGCCAGCAGCTTAGTAGGATCCTATTCACCCCTCCACTTT.

The DNA for the CDR3 is TGTGCCAGCAGTTTCCTAGCGGGGGATTTTAATGAGCAGTTCTTC. As protein: CASSFLAGDFNEQFF. The chain couples TRBV12-3 or TRBV12-4 to TRBJ2-1, with 10 bases matching TRBD2. J gave up 7 bases and V 3 bases, and 6 bases lay outside the gene matches. The CDR3 has 15 residues.

The sample holds a few counts of this clonotype. The chain joins TRBV4-1 to TRBJ1-4; D remains unclear. Germline V CDR1 and CDR2: MGHRA, YSYEKL. This CDR3 contains 14 residues. Trimming shortened V by 4 bases and J by 0 bases, and 6 bases separated the two germline ends. CDR3 sequence (DNA): TGCGCCAGCAGCCGGGCCTCAACTAATGAAAAACTGTTTTTT. As protein: CASSRASTNEKLFF.

This clonotype has just a few counts. This sequence joins TRBV11-2 and TRBJ2-3, with a possible D match to TRBD2 (5 bases). CDR1 is SGHAT and CDR2 is FQNNGV in the germline V gene. The CDR3 is 18 amino acids. Deletions cut 4 bases from V and 0 bases from J, with 20 bases between. CDR3 in amino acids: CASSSRRGATPSTDTQYF. The CDR3 bases are TGTGCCAGCAGCTCCCGCCGGGGTGCGACCCCTAGCACAGATACGCAGTATTTT.

This clonotype turned up a few times. The rearrangement joins TRBV7-9 to TRBJ2-6; D is possibly TRBD1 (5 bases). The V gene's germline CDR1 is SEHNR and CDR2 FQNEAQ (reference sequence). Trimming took 3 bases from V and 4 from J, leaving 16 bases between them. This CDR3 is built from 17 residues. Here the CDR3 DNA reads TGTGCCAGCAGCTTGAGTAATGGGGCTGTAGGGGCCAACGTCCTGACTTTC. It codes for CASSLSNGAVGANVLTF.

This clonotype was seen at least ten times. V is TRBV28 and J is TRBJ2-1; 8 bases agree with TRBD1. CDR3 length: 16 amino acids. From germline, CDR1 is MDHEN and CDR2 SYDVKM. V shed 4 bases, J shed 8 bases, and the junction held 13 bases outside the gene matches. Here the CDR3 reads CASSSPGQGRVDEQFF. Here the CDR3 DNA reads TGTGCCAGCAGTTCCCCAGGACAGGGAAGGGTAGATGAGCAGTTCTTC. Using reference TRBV28 and TRBJ2-1 for the parts outside the CDR3, the full variable domain is DVKVTQSSRYLVKRTGEKVFLECVQDMDHENMFWYRQDPGLGLRLIYFSYDVKMKEKGDIPEGYSVSREKKERFSLILESASTNQTSMYLCASSSPGQGRVDEQFFGPGTRLTVL.

There are a few counts of this clonotype. The rearrangement uses TRBV13 and TRBJ2-7, with TRBD1 identical over 7 bases. V was clipped by 5 bases and J by 2 bases; unmatched bases: 6. The CDR3 consists of 14 residues. Germline V gene data show CDR1 as PRHDT and CDR2 as FYEKMQ (reference sequence). This CDR3 is CASSRGQPPYEQYF. Written as DNA, the CDR3 is TGTGCCAGCAGCCGGGGACAGCCCCCCTACGAGCAGTACTTC.

This clonotype was seen at least ten times. V is TRBV7-9 and J is TRBJ1-4, with 7 bases matching TRBD1. This CDR3 contains 13 residues. Germline lookup yields CDR1 SEHNR and CDR2 FQNEAQ (reference sequence). V dropped 8 bases and J dropped 7; count of bases not matched to a gene: 7. This CDR3 is CASCPGQTEKLFF. CDR3 coding DNA: TGTGCCAGCTGTCCGGGACAGACTGAAAAACTGTTTTTT.

This clonotype was counted only a few times. The chain carries TRBV6-5 and TRBJ1-1; no reliable D call. The germline V gene encodes CDR1 MNHEY and CDR2 SVGAGI. V gave up 2 bases and J gave up 2 bases, with 9 bases separating them. The length of the CDR3 is 14 residues. In DNA, the CDR3 is TGTGCCAGCAGTTACGGTCAGAAAAACACTGAAGCTTTCTTT. It specifies CASSYGQKNTEAFF.